Sequencing of this TCR beta chain was carried out in a study of blood T cells in healthy people across ages. Whole-study findings and limits: Higher diversity and more naive CD4+ cells were features of long-lived donors, compared to aged donors. Older age went with lower TCR beta diversity per million T cells, in a roughly linear way.

Worth noting for this clonotype: Its antigen is still unknown. One junction end does not reproduce the germline sequence, and a read error may be involved.

A minimum of 6.5 million PBMCs was isolated per sample. The CDR3 contains 15 residues. Germline CDR1 reads SGHRS; CDR2 reads YFSETQ. A second roughly 7 to 12 cycle PCR used barcoded and J-beta primers. Every cDNA molecule bore a tag from a template-switch adaptor containing 12 random nucleotides. TCRdb ran MiXCR on the 5' RACE reads and lists one entry per CDR3 protein. The table shows about 800,000 distinct CDR3 sequences, with around a quarter occurring only once. The same sample was also used in a study of T cells of mothers and their children.

Sequenced input: blood. The chain has TRBV5-1 and TRBJ2-5; tentatively, D is TRBD1 or TRBD2 (6 bases each). This clonotype originated in a boy younger than 18 in good health. The CDR3 DNA is TGCGCCAGCAGCCAGAGAGGGGGGAAAGAAGAGGCCCAGTACTTC. Protein product: CASSQRGGKEEAQYF.